This T cell receptor beta chain was found in a study of blood T cells in healthy people across ages. General study points: It was held that the diversity estimates obtained from one million T cells were underestimates. A roughly linear age-dependent decrease characterized TCR beta diversity per million T cells.

V was clipped by 7 bases and J by 9 bases, with 13 bases between them. This CDR3 region has 11 residues. Germline V lookup: CDR1 SNHLY, CDR2 FYNNEI. A second PCR, run for about 6 to 12 cycles, used a sample-barcoded 5' primer plus a J-beta primer mix. The yield of each sample was at least 3 million CDR3-containing paired-end reads. TCRdb called the 5' RACE reads again in MiXCR, with one record for every CDR3 protein. This sample has about 830,000 distinct CDR3 sequences, with 58% found just once. This clonotype was seen only once. Its antigen is undetermined. This clonotype was obtained from a man aged 30 to 39 in good health. Sequenced sample: blood. J is TRBJ2-7 and V is TRBV2; D is possibly TRBD2 (6 bases). The CDR3 sequence is CASIEGGAQYF. DNA for the CDR3: TGTGCCAGCATCGAGGGAGGTGCGCAGTACTTC. Variable domain in full (rest from reference TRBV2 and TRBJ2-7): EPEVTQTPSHQVTQMGQEVILRCVPISNHLYFYWYRQILGQKVEFLVSFYNNEISEKSEIFDDQFSVERPDGSNFTLKIRSTKLEDSAMYFCASIEGGAQYFGPGTRLTVT.